The sequence of this T cell receptor beta chain was determined in a study of a mutant IDH1 vaccine in newly diagnosed glioma. About the research overall: Patients received eight vaccinations in weeks 1, 3, 5, 7, 11, 15, 19, 23. Antecedent treatment encompassed radiotherapy, temozolomide, or their combination; the majority received both.

Produced via immunoSEQ multiplex PCR; TCRdb's table is partial and in-frame only. The table shows 25,000 to 30,000 clones, with roughly four fifths occurring only once. CDR1 is SGHRS and CDR2 is YFSETQ in the germline V gene. This CDR3 has 14 amino acids. Between the trimmed V and J ends, which lost 2 bases and 0 bases, there was a span of 9 bases. Indicated time point: week 23, last vaccination. What each vaccine dose contained was 300 ug of mutant IDH1 20-mer peptide, accompanied by topical imiquimod. Each of the donors came in with new WHO grade 3 or 4 astrocytomas that were IDH1-mutant and ATRX-lost. As concerns this clone: The antigen remains undetermined.

The chain joins TRBV5-1 to TRBJ2-7; D unresolved. Material: PBMCs, obtained from a glioma patient whose treatment included an IDH1 peptide vaccine. This sequence originates from a woman under 40 with glioma. The CDR3 protein is CASSFAGASYEQYF. The CDR3 nucleotides are TGCGCCAGCAGCTTCGCAGGTGCCTCCTACGAGCAGTACTTC. The whole variable domain, filled in from reference TRBV5-1 and TRBJ2-7, reads KAGVTQTPRYLIKTRGQQVTLSCSPISGHRSVSWYQQTPGQGLQFLFEYFSETQRNKGNFPGRFSGRQFSNSRSEMNVSTLELGDSALYLCASSFAGASYEQYFGPGTRLTVT.